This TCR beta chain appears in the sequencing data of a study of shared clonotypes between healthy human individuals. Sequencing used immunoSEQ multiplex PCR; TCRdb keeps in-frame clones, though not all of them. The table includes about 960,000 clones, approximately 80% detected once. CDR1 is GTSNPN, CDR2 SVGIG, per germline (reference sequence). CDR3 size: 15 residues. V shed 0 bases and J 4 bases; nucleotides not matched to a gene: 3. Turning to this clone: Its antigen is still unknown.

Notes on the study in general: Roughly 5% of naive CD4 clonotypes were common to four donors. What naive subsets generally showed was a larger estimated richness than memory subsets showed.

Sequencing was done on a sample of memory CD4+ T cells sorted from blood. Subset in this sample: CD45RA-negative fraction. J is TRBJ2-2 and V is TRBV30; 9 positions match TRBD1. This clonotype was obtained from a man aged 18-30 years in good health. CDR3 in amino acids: CAWSVRDRATGELFF. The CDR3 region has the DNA TGTGCCTGGAGTGTCAGGGACAGGGCCACCGGGGAGCTGTTTTTT.